This TCR beta chain emerged from a study of CD8+CD57+ T cells in acquired aplastic anemia. Those patients picked for sequencing had displayed CD8+CD57+ cell expansion on flow cytometry. Patients had not yet gotten any therapy when their blood was taken for sampling. V lost 0 bases and J lost 4, with 7 bases in between. Germline V CDR1 and CDR2: LNHNV, YYDKDF (reference sequence). CDR3 size: 15 residues. In its sample, this clonotype was seen many times. Both TCR beta VDJ combination and CDR3 sequence profiling were carried out. Genomic DNA was the template for this profiling. One entry per CDR3 protein results from TCRdb running MiXCR on the reads. The table lists hundreds of thousands of distinct CDR3 sequences, around 32% of them singletons.

The chain employs TRBV15 and TRBJ1-6; D not certain. This receptor was taken from a human donor with aplastic anemia. The sample comprised sorted CD4+, CD8+, or CD8+CD57+ T cells (not recorded which) from PBMCs. The CDR3 protein is CATSREFGYNSPLHF. The CDR3 nucleotides are TGTGCCACCAGCAGAGAATTTGGTTATAATTCACCCCTCCACTTT.